The clone carrying this T cell receptor beta chain has a handful of counts. The antigen is not known. The study included ophthalmopathy patients with Clinical Activity Score at least 3, NOSPECS grade at least 4 and duration under 3 months. Exclusion followed for patients with uncontrolled infection, other autoimmune disease, pregnancy or lactation. The data stem from a study of T cells in Graves' hyperthyroidism and ophthalmopathy. The study, taken as a whole, reports: A model of 13 V-J pairs discriminated ophthalmopathy from stable hyperthyroidism.

Amplified regions were TCR beta CDR3 sequences from RNA transcripts. Using the HTBI primer set, a first-round RT-PCR was run on the TCR CDR3. TCRdb processed the multiplex PCR reads anew with MiXCR; each CDR3 protein has one entry. Of approximately 380,000 distinct CDR3 sequences in the sample, about 14% are singletons; the top ten hold 25% to 30%. V gave up 3 bases and J gave up 4 bases, with 9 bases separating them. Germline loops: CDR1 SGHTA, CDR2 FQGNSA. The CDR3 runs 14 residues. This clonotype originated in a man in his fifties or sixties with Graves' ophthalmopathy. The sample taken for sequencing was blood. This chain connects TRBV7-2 to TRBJ2-2, with TRBD1 as a possible D gene (5 bases). Written as DNA, the CDR3 is TGTGCCAGCAGCTTCAACAGGTTCACCGGGGAGCTGTTTTTT. It yields the protein CASSFNRFTGELFF.